The 11 T cell receptor beta chains below come from one sample, sequenced in a study of graft-versus-host responses after intestinal transplantation. TCRdb keeps only in-frame clones here, not all; method: immunoSEQ multiplex PCR. The profile shows over 100,000 clones, 90% to 95% of them singletons. These receptors have no identified antigens. The input for sequencing was unstimulated CD8+ T cells sorted from spleen or lymph node cells, taken before transplant. The source is a human donor who was the organ donor for an intestinal transplant.

The chain joins TRBV19 to TRBJ1-1, with TRBD1 matching over 8 bases. CDR1 LNHDA and CDR2 SQIVND come from the germline V gene (reference sequence). This CDR3 is 15 amino acids long. V lost 5 bases and J lost 2; bases outside the gene matches: 7. CDR3 sequence reads: CASSFGQGLNTEAFF. CDR3 sequence (DNA): TGTGCCAGTAGTTTTGGACAGGGACTAAACACTGAAGCTTTCTTT.

The V gene is TRBV4-3, the J gene TRBJ2-7; D gene uncertain. Per the germline V gene, CDR1 is LGHNA and CDR2 is YSLEER. V was trimmed by 0 bases and J by 0 bases, leaving 9 bases between them. The CDR3 runs to 15 residues. As DNA, the CDR3 is TGCGCCAGCAGCCAAGATTTTCCATCCTCCTACGAGCAGTACTTC. This translates into CASSQDFPSSYEQYF.

The chain has TRBV28 and TRBJ1-2, with D perhaps TRBD1 (5 bases). The V end lost 7 bases, the J end lost 6 bases, and 15 bases lay between the germline ends. CDR1 and CDR2 from the germline V gene are MDHEN and SYDVKM. The CDR3 loop spans 13 amino acids. For the CDR3, the DNA is TGTGCCAGCATCCCTTGGGGAGGGGATGGCTACACCTTC. Protein sequence: CASIPWGGDGYTF.

The chain combines TRBV9 with TRBJ1-1; D might be TRBD1 (6 bases). The CDR3 runs 14 residues. Germline lookup yields CDR1 SGDLS and CDR2 YYNGEE. With 5 bases removed from V and 0 bases from J, the gap between germline ends came to 11 bases. This CDR3 reads CASSWGQVNTEAFF. In nucleotides, the CDR3 is TGTGCCAGCAGTTGGGGACAAGTGAACACTGAAGCTTTCTTT.

The chain recombines TRBV28 with TRBJ1-4; D gene unclear. V was trimmed by 6 bases and J by 2 bases, leaving 25 bases between them. Germline V gene sequence: CDR1 MDHEN, CDR2 SYDVKM. The CDR3 totals 19 residues. CDR3 region: CASRPRPGVVSGTNEKLFF. CDR3 nucleotide sequence: TGTGCCAGCAGACCTCGACCTGGAGTCGTGTCGGGCACTAATGAAAAACTGTTTTTT.

The chain is built from TRBV29-1 and TRBJ2-3; 13 bases agree with TRBD2. V lost 5 bases, J lost 4 bases, and 6 bases stayed unmatched. CDR1 and CDR2 (germline): SQVTM, ANQGSEA. The CDR3 runs to 15 residues. DNA for the CDR3: TGCAGCGTTCTTTGGACTAGCGGGAGCGCAGATACGCAGTATTTT. Translated, it gives CSVLWTSGSADTQYF.

In DNA, the CDR3 is TGTGCCAGCAGCTTGAGCGGGAGTCTAGCGGATACGCAGTATTTT. It yields the protein CASSLSGSLADTQYF. This chain connects TRBV5-4 to TRBJ2-3; TRBD2 agrees at 8 bases. The V gene end was trimmed by 1 base and the J gene end by 6 bases; junction bases not matched to a gene: 7. Germline lookup yields CDR1 SGHNT and CDR2 YYREEE (reference sequence). The CDR3 consists of 15 residues.

For this clone: A read error may produce the germline difference seen at one junction end. J is TRBJ2-2 and V is TRBV6-5, with TRBD2 identical over 11 bases. The CDR3 has 15 residues. Germline CDR1 MNHEY, CDR2 SVGAGI. The CDR3 here is CASSLLAGVYRGAVF. The CDR3 DNA reads TGTGCCAGCAGTTTACTAGCGGGAGTTTACCGGGGAGCTGTTTTT.

The V call is TRBV27, the J call TRBJ2-2, with TRBD1 matching over 7 bases. With 6 bases clipped from V and 2 bases from J, the junction kept 3 bases outside the gene matches. The CDR3 extends over 14 amino acids. CDR1 is MNHEY, CDR2 SMNVEV, per germline (reference sequence). The CDR3 spells CASSGDRNTGELFF. The CDR3 nucleotides are TGTGCCAGCAGCGGGGACAGAAACACCGGGGAGCTGTTTTTT.

The chain has TRBV6-1 and TRBJ2-7, with 9 bases that match TRBD1. There are 14 residues in the CDR3. J gave up 3 bases and V 5 bases, and 5 bases lay outside the gene matches. Germline loops: CDR1 MNHNS, CDR2 SASEGT. CDR3 sequence (DNA): TGTGCCAGCAGTCCCGGGACAGGGAACTACGAGCAGTACTTC. It codes for CASSPGTGNYEQYF.

This clone is a singleton in its sample. The chain links TRBV2 to TRBJ2-1, with D perhaps assigned TRBD1 or TRBD2 (5 bases each). The ends were cut back, 6 bases at V and 4 bases at J, with 22 bases in the middle. Looked up from germline, CDR1 is SNHLY and CDR2 is FYNNEI. This CDR3 has 17 residues. DNA of the CDR3: TGTGCCAGCAGAGTGGGTCCCGGGACCGACATTTACAATGAGCAGTTCTTC. Its translation is CASRVGPGTDIYNEQFF. Filled out from reference TRBV2 and TRBJ2-1, the complete variable domain reads EPEVTQTPSHQVTQMGQEVILRCVPISNHLYFYWYRQILGQKVEFLVSFYNNEISEKSEIFDDQFSVERPDGSNFTLKIRSTKLEDSAMYFCASRVGPGTDIYNEQFFGPGTRLTVL.